The rows below give T cell receptor beta chains drawn from one sample of a study of T cell responses to AZD1222 COVID-19 vaccine. TCRdb's table, derived via immunoSEQ multiplex PCR, lists solely in-frame clones and lacks some. The table records just under 150,000 clones, roughly nine tenths of them present only once. The sample consisted of peripheral blood, taken 28 days after the second AZD1222 dose. The origin of the receptors is an adult who received the AZD1222 COVID-19 vaccine. CDR3s include the opening cysteine and the closing phenylalanine or tryptophan. D genes are given only for firm matches. Some rows mark clone size as missing; the rest say once, few, many or name a class of expanded clone.

j_call,clone_size,d_call,v_call,cdr3_nt,cdr3_aa
TRBJ1-1,few,TRBD1,TRBV2,TGTGCCAGCAGGGGGACAGGGGACACTGAAGCTTTCTTT,CASRGTGDTEAFF
TRBJ1-1,.,.,TRBV11-1,TGTGCCAGCAGCCCCCGGGCCCAGGGGCCCTCCGTTACTTTCTTT,CASSPRAQGPSVTFF
TRBJ2-7,.,TRBD2,TRBV19,TGTGCCAGTAGTGAGGGACTAGCGGGATGGGAGTCCTACGAGCAGTACTTC,CASSEGLAGWESYEQYF
TRBJ2-3,.,.,TRBV9,TGTGCCAGCAAAGCAGGCCCCCCATCTACAGATACGCAGTATTTT,CASKAGPPSTDTQYF
TRBJ2-5,.,.,TRBV6-6,TGTGCCAGCAGTGCCGCACTGTACCAAGAGACCCAGTACTTC,CASSAALYQETQYF
TRBJ2-2,.,.,TRBV9,TGTGCCAGCAGCGTAGGTGGCGGGGCCGACACCGGGGAGCTGTTTTTT,CASSVGGGADTGELFF
TRBJ1-1,.,.,TRBV27,TGTGCCAGCAGTCCCATTCTGATGAACACTGAAGCTTTCTTT,CASSPILMNTEAFF
TRBJ2-5,few,TRBD1,TRBV9,TGTGCCAGCAGCGGGGACAGGGGGCAAGAGACCCAGTACTTC,CASSGDRGQETQYF
TRBJ1-1,.,TRBD1,TRBV12-3/TRBV12-4,TGTGCCAGCAGAGACAGGGGGCGAACTGAAGCTTTCTTT,CASRDRGRTEAFF
TRBJ1-5,once,.,TRBV7-2,TGTGCCAGCAGCTTATGGGGAGAGGGCAGGGTTCAGCCCCAGCATTTT,CASSLWGEGRVQPQHF
TRBJ2-3,.,.,TRBV10-3,TGTGCCATCAGTGGGGCCCCAGATACGCAGTATTTT,CAISGAPDTQYF
TRBJ2-3,.,.,TRBV7-2,TGTGCCAGCAGCCGTAGCACAGATACGCAGTATTTT,CASSRSTDTQYF
TRBJ1-2,.,.,TRBV4-1,TGCGCCAGCAGCCAAGTCCCCAGTACAGAGGTGTATGGCTACACCTTC,CASSQVPSTEVYGYTF
TRBJ2-3,.,.,TRBV14,TGTGCCAGCAGTTCATCGGCCGATACGCAGTATTTT,CASSSSADTQYF
TRBJ2-3,.,TRBD2,TRBV27,TGTGCCAGCAGTCCTCTAGCGGGAGCGGATACGCAGTATTTT,CASSPLAGADTQYF
TRBJ2-3,few,TRBD2,TRBV6-4,TGTGCCAGCAGTGAAGGCGGGAGTCACACAGATACGCAGTATTTT,CASSEGGSHTDTQYF
TRBJ1-4,.,.,TRBV4-3,TGCGCCAGCAGCCAAGAGATACCCGCCTGGAATGAAAAACTGTTTTTT,CASSQEIPAWNEKLFF
TRBJ1-1,.,.,TRBV7-2,TGTGCCAGCAGCTTGATGGATGGCACTGAAGCTTTCTTT,CASSLMDGTEAFF
TRBJ2-5,.,TRBD2,TRBV4-3,TGCGCCAGCAGCCCGGGACTAGCGGGAGTGGGGGAGACCCAGTACTTC,CASSPGLAGVGETQYF
TRBJ2-7,.,.,TRBV6-2/TRBV6-3,TGTGCCAGCAGTTATTTCGACAGGACCTACGAGCAGTACTTC,CASSYFDRTYEQYF
TRBJ1-2,few,.,TRBV21-1,TGTGCCAGCAGCACGCGCCGGGACAGGGGTTATGGCTACACCTTC,CASSTRRDRGYGYTF
TRBJ1-5,.,TRBD1,TRBV4-2,TGTGCCAGCAGCCAAGGGGACAGTCCTCAGCCCCAGCATTTT,CASSQGDSPQPQHF
TRBJ1-1,.,TRBD1,TRBV7-9,TGTGCCAGCAGCGGCCTTAGGGACAGATTTACTGAAGCTTTCTTT,CASSGLRDRFTEAFF
TRBJ2-7,.,TRBD2,TRBV7-8,TGTGCCAGCAGCCTCGACCTAGCGGGAGTGTCCTACGAGCAGTACTTC,CASSLDLAGVSYEQYF
TRBJ2-1,once,.,TRBV6-5,TGTGCCAGCAGTTTAGGGGACATCTCCTACAATGAGCAGTTCTTC,CASSLGDISYNEQFF
TRBJ2-1,.,.,TRBV11-2,TGTGCCAGCAGCTTAGGTTACGCAGGGAATGAGCAGTTCTTC,CASSLGYAGNEQFF
TRBJ2-7,.,TRBD1,TRBV4-1,TGCGCCAGCAGCCAAAACACAGGGGCTCGGGAGCAGTACTTC,CASSQNTGAREQYF
TRBJ2-7,.,TRBD2,TRBV10-3,TGTGCCATCAGTGAGCGGGAGGGCCTCTCCGAGCAGTACTTC,CAISEREGLSEQYF
TRBJ2-1,.,TRBD2,TRBV7-2,TGTGCCAGCAGCTTAGGGGAGGGCGCCTACAATGAGCAGTTCTTC,CASSLGEGAYNEQFF
TRBJ2-5,.,.,TRBV5-1,TGCGCCAGCAGCTCCGGGACCCTCCAAGAGACCCAGTACTTC,CASSSGTLQETQYF
TRBJ1-1,.,.,TRBV7-2,TGTGCCAGCAGCTTAACACCGGGCACTGAAGCTTTCTTT,CASSLTPGTEAFF
TRBJ1-1,.,.,TRBV10-1,TGCGCCAGCAGTATAGCGATGAACACTGAAGCTTTCTTT,CASSIAMNTEAFF
TRBJ2-7,once,.,TRBV7-2,TGTGCCAGCAGGCGTGCCGGGACCTTCACCACCTACGAGCAGTACTTC,CASRRAGTFTTYEQYF
TRBJ2-1,.,.,TRBV30,TGTGCCTGGCAAAGGACGGAGGTATGGAATGAGCAGTTCTTC,CAWQRTEVWNEQFF
TRBJ2-3,.,.,TRBV25-1,TGTGCCAGCGGGGGACTCTACTCGACAGATACGCAGTATTTT,CASGGLYSTDTQYF
TRBJ2-2,.,TRBD2,TRBV14,TGTGCCAGCAGCCAAGATCCTACTAGCGGCGGGGAGCTGTTTTTT,CASSQDPTSGGELFF
TRBJ1-4,.,.,TRBV10-2,TGCGCCAGCAGTGAACAGTATTCCGATGAAAAACTGTTTTTT,CASSEQYSDEKLFF
TRBJ1-2,.,.,TRBV5-6,TGTGCCAGCAGCTTCCTGGACAACCCAACTTATGGCTACACCTTC,CASSFLDNPTYGYTF
TRBJ2-1,.,.,TRBV18,TGTGCCAGCTCACCACAACTAGGAGAAAATGAGCAGTTCTTC,CASSPQLGENEQFF
TRBJ2-1,.,TRBD1,TRBV7-9,TGTGCCAGCAGCTTAAAAGGGGGCTATGAGCAGTTCTTC,CASSLKGGYEQFF
TRBJ1-5,.,.,TRBV18,TGTGCCAGCTCACCCCCTAGCGCAGGAGATAATCAGCCCCAGCATTTT,CASSPPSAGDNQPQHF
TRBJ2-1,.,TRBD2,TRBV7-3,TGTGCCAGCGGCCCTAGCGGGCTTTACAATGAGCAGTTCTTC,CASGPSGLYNEQFF
TRBJ1-6,.,.,TRBV27,TGTGCCAGCAGTTTATGGGCAACAGGCTCCTATAATTCACCCCTCCACTTT,CASSLWATGSYNSPLHF
TRBJ2-5,.,TRBD2,TRBV13,TGTGCCAGCAGCCCCCGAGGGACTAGCGGGCGGTACCAAGAGACCCAGTACTTC,CASSPRGTSGRYQETQYF
TRBJ2-1,.,.,TRBV3-1/TRBV3-2,TGTGCCAGCAGCCGAAATCACCGTCACTACAATGAGCAGTTCTTC,CASSRNHRHYNEQFF
TRBJ2-7,.,.,TRBV19,TGTGCCAGTAGTATCGTTTTGGGGGCCTCCTACGAGCAGTACTTC,CASSIVLGASYEQYF
TRBJ2-2,.,TRBD1,TRBV6-5,TGTGCCCTGGAGGGACAGGGTAACACCGGGGAGCTGTTTTTT,CALEGQGNTGELFF
TRBJ2-1,.,.,TRBV7-2,TGTGCCAGCAGCTTAGGCGGGGGACGCAGCGACAGGGAGCAGTTCTTC,CASSLGGGRSDREQFF
TRBJ1-6,.,.,TRBV30,TGTGCCTGGAGTGTTAGGCCGCCTGCGAATTCACCCCTCCACTTT,CAWSVRPPANSPLHF
TRBJ1-3,.,TRBD1,TRBV4-3,TGCGCCAGCAGCTTGACCAGGGGGGCGCTCACTGGAAACACCATATATTTT,CASSLTRGALTGNTIYF
TRBJ2-7,.,TRBD1,TRBV2,TGTGCCAGCAAGTTGACAGGGGGCTCCTACGAGCAGTACTTC,CASKLTGGSYEQYF
TRBJ2-1,.,TRBD2,TRBV7-3,TGTGCCAGCAGCGCCAGAACTAGCGGGAGTTACTACAATGAGCAGTTCTTC,CASSARTSGSYYNEQFF
TRBJ2-2,.,.,TRBV5-1,TGCGCCAGCAGCGGAGACCGGGAAGCCGGGGAGCTGTTTTTT,CASSGDREAGELFF
TRBJ1-1,.,.,TRBV9,TGTGCCAGCAGCGTACAGGGTGGAGAGGGAGGGGCTTTCTTT,CASSVQGGEGGAFF
TRBJ1-1,.,.,TRBV4-1,TGCGCCAGCAGCCAAGATGGGGGATCGAGCACTGAAGCTTTCTTT,CASSQDGGSSTEAFF